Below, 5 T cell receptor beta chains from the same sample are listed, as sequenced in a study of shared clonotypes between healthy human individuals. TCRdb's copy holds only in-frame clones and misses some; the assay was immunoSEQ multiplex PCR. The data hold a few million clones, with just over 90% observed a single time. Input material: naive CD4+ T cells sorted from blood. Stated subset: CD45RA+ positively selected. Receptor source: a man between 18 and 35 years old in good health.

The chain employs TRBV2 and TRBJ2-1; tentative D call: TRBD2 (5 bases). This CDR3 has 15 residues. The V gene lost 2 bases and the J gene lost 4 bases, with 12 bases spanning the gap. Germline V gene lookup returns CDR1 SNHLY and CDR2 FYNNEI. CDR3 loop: CASSELAGDYNEQFF. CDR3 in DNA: TGTGCCAGCAGTGAACTAGCAGGAGATTACAATGAGCAGTTCTTC.

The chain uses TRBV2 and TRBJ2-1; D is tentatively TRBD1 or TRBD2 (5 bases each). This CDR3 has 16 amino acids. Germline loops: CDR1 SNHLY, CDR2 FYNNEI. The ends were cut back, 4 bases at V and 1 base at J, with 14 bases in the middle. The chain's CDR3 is CASSVRGRSSYNEQFF. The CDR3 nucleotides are TGTGCCAGCAGTGTGAGGGGACGCAGTTCCTACAATGAGCAGTTCTTC.

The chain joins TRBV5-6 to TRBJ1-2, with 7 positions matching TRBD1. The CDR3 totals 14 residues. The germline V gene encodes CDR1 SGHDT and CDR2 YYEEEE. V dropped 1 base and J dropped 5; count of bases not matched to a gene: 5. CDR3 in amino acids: CASSLRQGGYGYTF. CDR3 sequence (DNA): TGTGCCAGCAGCTTGAGGCAGGGGGGATATGGCTACACCTTC.

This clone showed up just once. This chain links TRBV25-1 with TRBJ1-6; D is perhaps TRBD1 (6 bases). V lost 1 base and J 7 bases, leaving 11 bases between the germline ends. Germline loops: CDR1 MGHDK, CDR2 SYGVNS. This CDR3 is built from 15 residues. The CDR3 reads CASSESIRGNSPLHF. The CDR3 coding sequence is TGTGCCAGCAGTGAATCAATTAGGGGGAATTCACCCCTCCACTTT. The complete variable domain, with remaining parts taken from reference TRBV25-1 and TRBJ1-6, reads EADIYQTPRYLVIGTGKKITLECSQTMGHDKMYWYQQDPGMELHLIHYSYGVNSTEKGDLSSESTVSRIRTEHFPLTLESARPSHTSQYLCASSESIRGNSPLHFGNGTRLTVT.

Here the CDR3 DNA reads TGTGCCAGCAGCTTAGGGGGAGTAGGGTCACCCCTCCACTTT. Residues: CASSLGGVGSPLHF. The V gene is TRBV7-3, the J gene TRBJ1-6, with a weak D call TRBD1 (5 bases). Looked up from germline, CDR1 is SGHTA and CDR2 is FQGTGA. The length of the CDR3 is 14 residues. V lost 2 bases and J 10 bases, leaving 12 bases between the germline ends. Full variable domain (rest looked up from reference TRBV7-3 and TRBJ1-6): GAGVSQTPSNKVTEKGKYVELRCDPISGHTALYWYRQSLGQGPEFLIYFQGTGAADDSGLPNDRFFAVRPEGSVSTLKIQRTERGDSAVYLCASSLGGVGSPLHFGNGTRLTVT.